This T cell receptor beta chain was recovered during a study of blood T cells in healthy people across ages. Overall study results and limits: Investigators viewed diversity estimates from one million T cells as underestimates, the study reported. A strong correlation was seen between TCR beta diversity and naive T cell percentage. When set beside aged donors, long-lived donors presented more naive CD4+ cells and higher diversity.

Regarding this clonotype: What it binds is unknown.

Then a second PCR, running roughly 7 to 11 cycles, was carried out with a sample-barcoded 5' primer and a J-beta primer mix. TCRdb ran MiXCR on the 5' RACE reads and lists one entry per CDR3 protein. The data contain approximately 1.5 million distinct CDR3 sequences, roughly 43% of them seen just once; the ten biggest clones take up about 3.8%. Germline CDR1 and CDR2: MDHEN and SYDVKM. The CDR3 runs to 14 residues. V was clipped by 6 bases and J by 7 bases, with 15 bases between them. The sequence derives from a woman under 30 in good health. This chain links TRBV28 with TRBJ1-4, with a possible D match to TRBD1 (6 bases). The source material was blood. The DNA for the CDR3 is TGTGCCAGCAGCCCTAGGGGGGGGGGTGAAAAACTGTTTTTT. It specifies CASSPRGGGEKLFF.